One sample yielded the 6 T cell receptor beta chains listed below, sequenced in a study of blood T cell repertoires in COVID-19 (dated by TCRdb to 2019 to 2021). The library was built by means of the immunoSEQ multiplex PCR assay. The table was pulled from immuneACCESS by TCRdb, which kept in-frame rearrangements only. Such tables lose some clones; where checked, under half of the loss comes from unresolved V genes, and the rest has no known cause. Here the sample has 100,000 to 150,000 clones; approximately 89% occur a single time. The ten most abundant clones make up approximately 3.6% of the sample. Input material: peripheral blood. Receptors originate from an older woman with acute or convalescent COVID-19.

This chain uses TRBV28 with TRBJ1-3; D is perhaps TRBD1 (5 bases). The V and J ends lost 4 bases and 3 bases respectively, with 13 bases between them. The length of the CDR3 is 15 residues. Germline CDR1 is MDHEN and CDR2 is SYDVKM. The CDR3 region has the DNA TGTGCCAGCAGTTCCTCTTGGGGGGTTGGAAACACCATATATTTT. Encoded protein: CASSSSWGVGNTIYF.

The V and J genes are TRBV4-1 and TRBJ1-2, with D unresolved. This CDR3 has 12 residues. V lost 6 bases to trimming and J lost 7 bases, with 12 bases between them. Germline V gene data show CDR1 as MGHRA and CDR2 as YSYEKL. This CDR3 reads CASSWRGGGYTF. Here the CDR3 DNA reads TGCGCCAGCAGTTGGCGGGGAGGTGGCTACACCTTC.

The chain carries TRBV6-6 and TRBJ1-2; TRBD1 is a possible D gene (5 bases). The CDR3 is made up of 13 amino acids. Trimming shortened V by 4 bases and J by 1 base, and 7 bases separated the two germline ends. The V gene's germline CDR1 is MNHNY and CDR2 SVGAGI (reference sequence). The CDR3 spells CASSSDSNYGYTF. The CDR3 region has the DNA TGTGCCAGCAGTTCCGACAGTAACTATGGCTACACCTTC.

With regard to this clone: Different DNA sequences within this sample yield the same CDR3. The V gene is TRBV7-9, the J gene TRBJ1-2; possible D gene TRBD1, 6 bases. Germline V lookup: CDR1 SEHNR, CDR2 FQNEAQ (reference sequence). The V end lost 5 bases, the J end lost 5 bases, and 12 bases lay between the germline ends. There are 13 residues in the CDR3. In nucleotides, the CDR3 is TGTGCCAGCAGCCTGGACAGTTTTTATGGCTACACCTTC. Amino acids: CASSLDSFYGYTF. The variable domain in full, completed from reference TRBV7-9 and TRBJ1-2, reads DTGVSQNPRHKITKRGQNVTFRCDPISEHNRLYWYRQTLGQGPEFLTYFQNEAQLEKSRLLSDRFSAERPKGSFSTLEIQRTEQGDSAMYLCASSLDSFYGYTFGSGTRLTVV.

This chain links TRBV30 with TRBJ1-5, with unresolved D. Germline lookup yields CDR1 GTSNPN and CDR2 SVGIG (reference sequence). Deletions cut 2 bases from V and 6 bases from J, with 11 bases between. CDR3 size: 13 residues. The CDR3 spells CAWSMSTGQPQHF. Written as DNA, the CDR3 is TGTGCCTGGAGTATGTCGACGGGTCAGCCCCAGCATTTT. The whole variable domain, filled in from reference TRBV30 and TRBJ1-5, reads SQTIHQWPATLVQPVGSPLSLECTVEGTSNPNLYWYRQAAGRGLQLLFYSVGIGQISSEVPQNLSASRPQDRQFILSSKKLLLSDSGFYLCAWSMSTGQPQHFGDGTRLSIL.

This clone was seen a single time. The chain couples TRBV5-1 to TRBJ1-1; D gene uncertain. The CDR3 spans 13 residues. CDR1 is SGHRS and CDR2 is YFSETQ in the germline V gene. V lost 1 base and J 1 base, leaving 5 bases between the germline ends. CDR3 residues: CASSLLGNTEAFF. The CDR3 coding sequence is TGCGCCAGCAGCTTGCTAGGGAACACTGAAGCTTTCTTT.